The T cell receptor (beta chain) under discussion was sequenced for a study of vaccination and CD4 T cells after COVID-19. Study outcomes and limitations: Of the reactive clones in convalescent patients, a median around 90% showed up only post-vaccination. Relatively few convalescent patients were studied, without early post-infection timepoints.

Treatment: roughly 11-day PBMC culture with coronavirus spike peptide pools or control peptides (ViraFEST assay). PCR positivity dates ran from March to December 2020, preceding US Alpha, Beta and Delta variants. As concerns this clonotype: Its antigen is currently unknown. The junction departs from the called germline gene at one end, perhaps through a read error.

CDR3 length: 15 amino acids. CDR1 and CDR2 (germline): SEHNR, FQNEAQ (reference sequence). Sequenced with the Oncomine TCR Beta short-read assay was DNA taken from cultured CD4+ T cells. In TCRdb, the PCR reads were re-called with MiXCR into one record per CDR3 protein. Of approximately 15,000 distinct CDR3 sequences listed, 26% are singletons. The receptor was derived from a human donor with COVID-19. The source material was cultured CD4+ T cells from blood. The chain joins TRBV7-9 to TRBJ1-4, with a weak D call TRBD1 (6 bases). Here the CDR3 DNA reads TGTGCCTGCAGCCCCACGGGGGCGGCTAATGAAAAACTGTTTTTT. This translates into CACSPTGAANEKLFF.